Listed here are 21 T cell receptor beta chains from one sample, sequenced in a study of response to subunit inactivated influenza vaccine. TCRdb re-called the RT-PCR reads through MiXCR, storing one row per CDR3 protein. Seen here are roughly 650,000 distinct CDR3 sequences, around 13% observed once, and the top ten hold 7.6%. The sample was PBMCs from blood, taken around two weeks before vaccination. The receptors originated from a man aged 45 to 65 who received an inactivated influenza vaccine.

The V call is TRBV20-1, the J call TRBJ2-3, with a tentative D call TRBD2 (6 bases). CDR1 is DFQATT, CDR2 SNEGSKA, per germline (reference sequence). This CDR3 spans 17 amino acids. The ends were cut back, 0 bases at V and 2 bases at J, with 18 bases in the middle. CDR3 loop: CSARDVYERVVTDTQYF. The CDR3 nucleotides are TGCAGTGCTAGAGATGTCTATGAGCGGGTAGTCACAGATACGCAGTATTTT.

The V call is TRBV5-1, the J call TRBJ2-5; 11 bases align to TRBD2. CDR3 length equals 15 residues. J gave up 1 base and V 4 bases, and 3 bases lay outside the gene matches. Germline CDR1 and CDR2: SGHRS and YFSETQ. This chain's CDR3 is CASSPGLAAQETQYF. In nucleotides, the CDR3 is TGCGCCAGCAGCCCGGGACTAGCGGCCCAAGAGACCCAGTACTTC.

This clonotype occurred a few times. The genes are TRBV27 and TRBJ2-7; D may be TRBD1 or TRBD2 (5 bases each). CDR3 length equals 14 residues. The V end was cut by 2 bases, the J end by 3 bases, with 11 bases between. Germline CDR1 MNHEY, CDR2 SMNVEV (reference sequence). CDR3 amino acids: CASSLTGAYYEQYF. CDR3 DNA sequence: TGTGCCAGCAGTTTAACCGGGGCCTACTACGAGCAGTACTTC.

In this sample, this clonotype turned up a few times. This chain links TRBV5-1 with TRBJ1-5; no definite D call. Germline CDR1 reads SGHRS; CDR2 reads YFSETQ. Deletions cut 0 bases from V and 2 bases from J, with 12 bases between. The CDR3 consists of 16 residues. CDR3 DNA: TGCGCCAGCAGCTTGGCTCCGACTAGCGGCAATCAGCCCCAGCATTTT. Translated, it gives CASSLAPTSGNQPQHF.

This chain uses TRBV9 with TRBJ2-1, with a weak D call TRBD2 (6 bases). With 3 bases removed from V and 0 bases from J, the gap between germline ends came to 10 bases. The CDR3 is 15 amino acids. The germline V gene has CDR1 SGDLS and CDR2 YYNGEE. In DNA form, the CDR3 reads TGTGCCAGCAGCGGGGACTCCCTCTCCTACAATGAGCAGTTCTTC. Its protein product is CASSGDSLSYNEQFF.

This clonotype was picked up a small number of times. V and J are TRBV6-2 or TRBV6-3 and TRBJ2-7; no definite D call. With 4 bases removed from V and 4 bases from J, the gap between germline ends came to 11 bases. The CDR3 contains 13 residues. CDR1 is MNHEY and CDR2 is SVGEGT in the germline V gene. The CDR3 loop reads CASSSGMVYEQYF. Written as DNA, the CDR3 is TGTGCCAGCAGTTCCGGAATGGTATACGAGCAGTACTTC.

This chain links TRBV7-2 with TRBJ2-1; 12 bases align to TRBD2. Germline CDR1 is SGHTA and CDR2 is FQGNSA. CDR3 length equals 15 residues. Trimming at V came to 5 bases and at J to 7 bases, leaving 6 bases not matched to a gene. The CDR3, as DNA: TGTGCCAGCAGCCCTAGCGGGAGGGGAGGTAATGAGCAGTTCTTC. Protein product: CASSPSGRGGNEQFF.

For the CDR3, the DNA is TGTGCCAGCCTTGGGGGGTTTGAAGCTTTCTTT. Encoded protein: CASLGGFEAFF. The V call is TRBV6-1, the J call TRBJ1-1; the D gene is possibly TRBD1 (5 bases). The CDR3 contains 11 residues. V was cut by 8 bases and J by 7 bases, with 11 bases left in between. Germline-derived CDR1 and CDR2 are MNHNS and SASEGT.

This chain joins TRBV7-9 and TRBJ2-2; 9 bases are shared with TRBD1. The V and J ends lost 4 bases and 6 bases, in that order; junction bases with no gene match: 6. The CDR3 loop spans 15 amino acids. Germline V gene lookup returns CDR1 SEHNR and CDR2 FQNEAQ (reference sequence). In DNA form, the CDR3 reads TGTGCCAGCAGCTCGGGACAGGGATATGCCGGGGAGCTGTTTTTT. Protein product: CASSSGQGYAGELFF.

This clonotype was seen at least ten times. CDR3 protein: CATSSRRRSGNTIYF. CDR3 nucleotide sequence: TGTGCCACCAGCAGCCGCAGGCGCTCTGGAAACACCATATATTTT. This rearrangement joins TRBV15 to TRBJ1-3; D is undetermined. With 3 bases removed from V and 0 bases from J, the gap between germline ends came to 9 bases. Germline CDR1 and CDR2: LNHNV and YYDKDF (reference sequence). This CDR3 is built from 15 residues.

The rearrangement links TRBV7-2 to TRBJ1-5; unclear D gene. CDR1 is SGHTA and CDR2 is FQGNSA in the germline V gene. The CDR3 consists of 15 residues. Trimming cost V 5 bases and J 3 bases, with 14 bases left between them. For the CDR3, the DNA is TGTGCCAGCAGCCCCCGTATCGGATCCAATCAGCCCCAGCATTTT. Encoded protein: CASSPRIGSNQPQHF.

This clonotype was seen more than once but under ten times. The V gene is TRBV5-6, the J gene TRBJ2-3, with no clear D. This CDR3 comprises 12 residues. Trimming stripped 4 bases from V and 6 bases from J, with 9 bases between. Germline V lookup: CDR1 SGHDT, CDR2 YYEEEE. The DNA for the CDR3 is TGTGCCAGCAGCCCGAACGAGGATACGCAGTATTTT. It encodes CASSPNEDTQYF.

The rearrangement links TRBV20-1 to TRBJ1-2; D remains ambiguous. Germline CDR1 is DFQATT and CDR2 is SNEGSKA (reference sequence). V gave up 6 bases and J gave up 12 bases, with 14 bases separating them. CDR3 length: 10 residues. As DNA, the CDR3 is TGCAGTGCCCGGGCCGGCAGACACACCTTC. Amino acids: CSARAGRHTF.

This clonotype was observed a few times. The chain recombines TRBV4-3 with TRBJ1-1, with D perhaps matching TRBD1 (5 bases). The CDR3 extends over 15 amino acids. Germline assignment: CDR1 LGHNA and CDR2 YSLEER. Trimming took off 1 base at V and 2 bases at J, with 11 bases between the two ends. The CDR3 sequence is CASSQVIRENTEAFF. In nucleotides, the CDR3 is TGCGCCAGCAGCCAAGTGATCAGGGAAAACACTGAAGCTTTCTTT.

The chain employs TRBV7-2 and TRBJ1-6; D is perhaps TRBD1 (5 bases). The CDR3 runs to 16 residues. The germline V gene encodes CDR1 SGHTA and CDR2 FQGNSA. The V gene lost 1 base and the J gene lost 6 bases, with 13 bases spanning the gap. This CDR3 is CASSLDGRGFNSPLHF. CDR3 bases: TGTGCCAGCAGCTTAGATGGTCGGGGGTTTAATTCACCCCTCCACTTT.

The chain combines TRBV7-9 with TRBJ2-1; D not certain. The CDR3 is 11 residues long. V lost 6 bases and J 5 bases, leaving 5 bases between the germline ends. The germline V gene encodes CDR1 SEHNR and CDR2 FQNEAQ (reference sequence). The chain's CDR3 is CASSWNNEQFF. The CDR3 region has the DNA TGTGCCAGCAGTTGGAACAATGAGCAGTTCTTC.

The CDR3 loop is CASSGVPDRGHEQYF. As DNA, the CDR3 is TGTGCCAGCAGTGGGGTTCCGGACAGGGGCCACGAGCAGTACTTC. The V and J genes are TRBV12-3 or TRBV12-4 and TRBJ2-7; 9 bases fit TRBD1. Trimming cost V 5 bases and J 5 bases; bases outside gene matches: 10. This CDR3 region has 15 residues.

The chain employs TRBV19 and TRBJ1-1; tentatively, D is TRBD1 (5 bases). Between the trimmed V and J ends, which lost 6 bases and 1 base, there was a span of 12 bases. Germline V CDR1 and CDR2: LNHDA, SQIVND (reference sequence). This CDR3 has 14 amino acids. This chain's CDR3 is CASRGRRWNTEAFF. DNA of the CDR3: TGTGCCAGTAGGGGACGTAGATGGAACACTGAAGCTTTCTTT.

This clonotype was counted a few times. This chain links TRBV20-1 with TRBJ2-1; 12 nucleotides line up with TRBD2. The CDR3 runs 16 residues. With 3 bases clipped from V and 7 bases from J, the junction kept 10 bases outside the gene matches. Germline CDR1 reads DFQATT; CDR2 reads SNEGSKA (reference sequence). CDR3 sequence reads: CSASPSSGRAKNEQFF. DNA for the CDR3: TGCAGTGCTAGCCCATCTAGCGGGAGGGCCAAGAATGAGCAGTTCTTC.

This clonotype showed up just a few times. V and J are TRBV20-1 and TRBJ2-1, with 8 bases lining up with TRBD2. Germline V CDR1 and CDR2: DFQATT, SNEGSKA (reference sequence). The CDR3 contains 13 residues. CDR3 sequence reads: CRMAGGSYNEQFF. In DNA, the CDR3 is TGCAGGATGGCGGGGGGCTCCTACAATGAGCAGTTCTTC.

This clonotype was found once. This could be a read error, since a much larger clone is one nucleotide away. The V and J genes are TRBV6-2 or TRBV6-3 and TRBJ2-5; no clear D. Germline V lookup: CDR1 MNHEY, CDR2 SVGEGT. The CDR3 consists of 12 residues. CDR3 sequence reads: CASQDPQDTQYF. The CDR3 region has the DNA TGTGCCAGCCAGGACCCACAAGATACCCAGTACTTC.